This TCR beta chain was captured in a study of T-cell reconstitution after alpha-beta-depleted transplantation in children. The CDR3 is 14 residues long. Concerning this clonotype itself: The junction differs from germline at one of its ends, possibly a read error.

It was with unique molecular identifiers that the TCRbeta library was prepared. MiXCR was run by TCRdb on the PCR reads, yielding one entry per CDR3 protein. The sample has around 400,000 distinct CDR3 sequences, roughly 10% seen once; the top ten hold approximately 5%. The source is a human donor who donated a stem cell graft to a child with acute myeloid leukemia. This chain connects TRBV12-3 or TRBV12-4 to TRBJ2-3, with a weak D call TRBD1 (5 bases). The sample in question was PBMCs from the stem cell graft donor, obtained from the stem cell graft. The DNA of the CDR3 is TGTGCCAGCAGTTTTCTGGGGCCCACAGATATGCAGTATTTT. Its protein is CASSFLGPTDMQYF.